The TCR beta chain described here comes from a study of cytomegalovirus exposure and HLA in healthy donors. Across the whole study: Among several hundred genotyped donors, around 82% fell in the Caucasian-associated ancestry cluster.

Notes on this clone: Its cognate antigen is unknown. The junction shows a germline mismatch at one end, possibly a read error.

PCR employed 60 Vbeta and 13 Jbeta primers. TCRdb keeps only in-frame clones here, not all; method: immunoSEQ multiplex PCR. The sample includes some 150,000 clones, around 73% of them seen just once. Findings of the study overall: Later, an analysis showed that TCR beta chains associated with HLA were more clonally expanded than others that were equally common. Specific recognition of CMV antigens was confirmed in vitro for a few chains (all CMV-associated).

The sequenced sample was PBMCs. The origin of this receptor is a male donor in good health and CMV-seronegative.

The CDR3 sequence: CAGSLPAGVTQYF. CDR3 sequence (DNA): TGTGCCGGCAGCTTACCAGCGGGGGTGACCCAGTACTTC. V and J are TRBV7-2 and TRBJ2-5; 8 nucleotides match TRBD2. This CDR3 has 13 residues. Per the germline V gene, CDR1 is SGHTA and CDR2 is FQGNSA. Filled out from reference TRBV7-2 and TRBJ2-5, the complete variable domain reads GAGVSQSPSNKVTEKGKDVELRCDPISGHTALYWYRQSLGQGLEFLIYFQGNSAPDKSGLPSDRFSAERTGGSVSTLTIQRTQQEDSAVYLCAGSLPAGVTQYFGPGTRLLVL.